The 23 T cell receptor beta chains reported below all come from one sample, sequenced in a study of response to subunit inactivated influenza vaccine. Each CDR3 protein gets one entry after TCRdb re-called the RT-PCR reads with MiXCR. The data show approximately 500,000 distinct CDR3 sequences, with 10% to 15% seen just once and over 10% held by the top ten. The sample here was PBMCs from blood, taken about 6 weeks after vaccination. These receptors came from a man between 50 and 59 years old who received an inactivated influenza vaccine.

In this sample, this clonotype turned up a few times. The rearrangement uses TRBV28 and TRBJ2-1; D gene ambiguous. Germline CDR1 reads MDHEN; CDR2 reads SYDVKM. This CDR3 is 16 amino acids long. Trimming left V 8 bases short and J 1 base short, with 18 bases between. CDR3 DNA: TGTGCCAGCGCCCCCCCGATACTCCCATCCTACAATGAGCAGTTCTTC. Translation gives CASAPPILPSYNEQFF.

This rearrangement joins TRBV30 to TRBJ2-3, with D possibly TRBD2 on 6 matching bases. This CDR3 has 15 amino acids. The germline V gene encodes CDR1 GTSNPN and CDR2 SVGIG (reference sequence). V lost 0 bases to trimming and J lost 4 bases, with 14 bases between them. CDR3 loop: CAWSVTGVGADTQYF. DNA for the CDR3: TGTGCCTGGAGTGTGACGGGAGTAGGGGCAGATACGCAGTATTTT.

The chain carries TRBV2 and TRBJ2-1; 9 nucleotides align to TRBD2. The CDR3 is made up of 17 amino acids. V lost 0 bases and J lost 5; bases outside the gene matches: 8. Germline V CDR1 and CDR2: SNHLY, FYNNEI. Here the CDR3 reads CASSEALPSGVNNEQFF. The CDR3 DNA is TGTGCCAGCAGTGAAGCGCTTCCTAGCGGGGTCAACAATGAGCAGTTCTTC.

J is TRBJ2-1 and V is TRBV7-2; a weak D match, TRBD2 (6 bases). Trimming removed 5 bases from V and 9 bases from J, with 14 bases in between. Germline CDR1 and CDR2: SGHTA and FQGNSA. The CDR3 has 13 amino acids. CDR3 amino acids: CASSLGRGSEQFF. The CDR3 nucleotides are TGTGCCAGCAGCCTGGGACGGGGGAGTGAGCAGTTCTTC.

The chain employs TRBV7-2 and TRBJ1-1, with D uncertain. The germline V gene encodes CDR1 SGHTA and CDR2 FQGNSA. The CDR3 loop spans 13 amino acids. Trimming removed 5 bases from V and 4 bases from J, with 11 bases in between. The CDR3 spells CASSVWWGTEAFF. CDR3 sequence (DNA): TGTGCCAGCAGCGTTTGGTGGGGCACTGAAGCTTTCTTT.

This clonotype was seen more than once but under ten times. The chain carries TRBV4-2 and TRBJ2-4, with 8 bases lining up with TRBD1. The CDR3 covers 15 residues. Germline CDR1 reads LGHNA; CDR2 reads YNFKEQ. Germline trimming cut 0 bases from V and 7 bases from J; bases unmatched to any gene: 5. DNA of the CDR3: TGTGCCAGCAGCCAAGATGGGCAGGGGGCGAACATTCAGTACTTC. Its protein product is CASSQDGQGANIQYF.

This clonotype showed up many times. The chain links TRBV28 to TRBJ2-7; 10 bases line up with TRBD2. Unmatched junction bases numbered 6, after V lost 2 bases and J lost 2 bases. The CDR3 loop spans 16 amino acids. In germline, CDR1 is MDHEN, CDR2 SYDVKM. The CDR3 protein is CASSLGGLAMTYEQYF. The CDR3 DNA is TGTGCCAGCAGTTTAGGGGGACTAGCGATGACCTACGAGCAGTACTTC. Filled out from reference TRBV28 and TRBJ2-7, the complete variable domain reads DVKVTQSSRYLVKRTGEKVFLECVQDMDHENMFWYRQDPGLGLRLIYFSYDVKMKEKGDIPEGYSVSREKKERFSLILESASTNQTSMYLCASSLGGLAMTYEQYFGPGTRLTVT.

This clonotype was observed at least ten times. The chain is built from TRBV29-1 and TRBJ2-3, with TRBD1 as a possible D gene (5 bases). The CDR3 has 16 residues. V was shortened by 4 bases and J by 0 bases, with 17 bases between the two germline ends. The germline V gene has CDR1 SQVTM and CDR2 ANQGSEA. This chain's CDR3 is CSVGDRLIASTDTQYF. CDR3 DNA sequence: TGCAGCGTTGGCGACAGACTGATCGCTAGCACAGATACGCAGTATTTT.

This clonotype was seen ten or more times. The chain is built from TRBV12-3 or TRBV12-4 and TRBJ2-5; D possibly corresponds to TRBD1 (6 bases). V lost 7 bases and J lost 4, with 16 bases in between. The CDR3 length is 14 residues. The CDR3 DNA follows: TGTGCCAGCACCACACTAGGGGGACCAGAGACCCAGTACTTC. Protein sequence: CASTTLGGPETQYF.

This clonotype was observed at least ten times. Written as DNA, the CDR3 is TGTGCCAGCAGTAGGACAGGGGGAGAGAGCTCTGGAAACACCATATATTTT. It is translated as CASSRTGGESSGNTIYF. The chain joins TRBV12-3 or TRBV12-4 to TRBJ1-3; TRBD1 matches 10 bases. The CDR3 length is 17 residues. V lost 5 bases and J lost 0; bases outside the gene matches: 7.

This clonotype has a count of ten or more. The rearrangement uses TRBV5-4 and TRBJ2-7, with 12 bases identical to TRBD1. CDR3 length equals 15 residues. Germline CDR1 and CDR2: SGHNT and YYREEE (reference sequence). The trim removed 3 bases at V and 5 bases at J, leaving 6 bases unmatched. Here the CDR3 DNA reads TGTGCCAGCAGCTCCTGGGACAGGGGGCTCAACGAGCAGTACTTC. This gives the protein CASSSWDRGLNEQYF.

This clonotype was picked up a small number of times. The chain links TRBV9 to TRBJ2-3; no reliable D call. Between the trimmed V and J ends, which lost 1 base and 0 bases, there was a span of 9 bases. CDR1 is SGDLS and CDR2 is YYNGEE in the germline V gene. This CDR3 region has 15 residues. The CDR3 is CASSVFERSTDTQYF. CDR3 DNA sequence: TGTGCCAGCAGCGTATTCGAAAGAAGCACAGATACGCAGTATTTT.

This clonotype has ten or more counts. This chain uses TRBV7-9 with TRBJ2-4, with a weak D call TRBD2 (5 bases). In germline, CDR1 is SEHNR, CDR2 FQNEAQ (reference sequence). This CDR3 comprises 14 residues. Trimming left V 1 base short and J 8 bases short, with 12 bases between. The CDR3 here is CASSLGQVGDIQYF. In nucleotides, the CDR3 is TGTGCCAGCAGCTTAGGGCAGGTGGGAGACATTCAGTACTTC.

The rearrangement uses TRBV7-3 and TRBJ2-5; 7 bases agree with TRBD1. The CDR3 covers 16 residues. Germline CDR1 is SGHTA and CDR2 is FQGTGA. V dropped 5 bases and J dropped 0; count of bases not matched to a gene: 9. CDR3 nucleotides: TGTGCCAGCAGCCCCCGACAGGGTTGGGACCAAGAGACCCAGTACTTC. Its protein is CASSPRQGWDQETQYF. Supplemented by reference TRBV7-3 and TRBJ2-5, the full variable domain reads GAGVSQTPSNKVTEKGKYVELRCDPISGHTALYWYRQSLGQGPEFLIYFQGTGAADDSGLPNDRFFAVRPEGSVSTLKIQRTERGDSAVYLCASSPRQGWDQETQYFGPGTRLLVL.

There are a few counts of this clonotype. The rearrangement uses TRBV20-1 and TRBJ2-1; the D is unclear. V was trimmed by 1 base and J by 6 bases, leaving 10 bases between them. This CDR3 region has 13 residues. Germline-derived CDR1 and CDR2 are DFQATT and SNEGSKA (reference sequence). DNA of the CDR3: TGCAGTGCTAGAGTCGGACCAGGCAATGAGCAGTTCTTC. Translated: CSARVGPGNEQFF.

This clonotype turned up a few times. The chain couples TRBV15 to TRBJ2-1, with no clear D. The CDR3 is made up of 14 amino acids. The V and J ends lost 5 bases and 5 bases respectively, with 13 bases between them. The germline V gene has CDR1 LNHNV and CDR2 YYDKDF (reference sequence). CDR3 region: CATSPSPSNNEQFF. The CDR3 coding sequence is TGTGCCACCAGCCCTTCGCCGTCCAACAATGAGCAGTTCTTC.

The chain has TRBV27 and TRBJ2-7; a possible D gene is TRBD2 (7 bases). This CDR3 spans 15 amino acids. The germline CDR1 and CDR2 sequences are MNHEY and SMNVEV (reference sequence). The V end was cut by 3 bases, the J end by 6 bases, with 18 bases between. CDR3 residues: CASSFGGGALGEQYF. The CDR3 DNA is TGTGCCAGCAGTTTCGGTGGGGGGGCTCTCGGCGAGCAGTACTTC.

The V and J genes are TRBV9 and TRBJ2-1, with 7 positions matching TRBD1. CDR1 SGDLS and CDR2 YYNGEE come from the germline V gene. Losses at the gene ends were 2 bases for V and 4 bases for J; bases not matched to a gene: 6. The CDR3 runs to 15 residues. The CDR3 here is CASSVAGTAYNEQFF. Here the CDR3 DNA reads TGTGCCAGCAGCGTGGCTGGGACAGCTTACAATGAGCAGTTCTTC.

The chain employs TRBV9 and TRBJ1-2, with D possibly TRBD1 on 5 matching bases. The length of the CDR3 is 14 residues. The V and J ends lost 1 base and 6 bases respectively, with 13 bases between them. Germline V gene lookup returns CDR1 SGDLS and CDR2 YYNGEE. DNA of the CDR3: TGTGCCAGCAGCGTAAGGGATTGGGGCGATGGCTACACCTTC. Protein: CASSVRDWGDGYTF.

In nucleotides, the CDR3 is TGTGCCAGCAGTTATACAGGGGCCCAAGGCCAAGAGACCCAGTACTTC. It is translated as CASSYTGAQGQETQYF. The chain is built from TRBV4-2 and TRBJ2-5; 7 bases fit TRBD1. This CDR3 spans 16 amino acids. Germline CDR1 and CDR2: LGHNA and YNFKEQ. Trimming removed 6 bases from V and 1 base from J; junction bases left unmatched: 11.

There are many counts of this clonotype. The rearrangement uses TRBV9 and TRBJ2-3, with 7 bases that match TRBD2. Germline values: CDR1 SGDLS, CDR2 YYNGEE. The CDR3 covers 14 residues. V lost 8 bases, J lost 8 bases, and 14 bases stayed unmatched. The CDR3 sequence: CASSLAGELGTQYF. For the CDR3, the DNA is TGTGCCAGTTCTCTCGCGGGAGAGTTAGGTACGCAGTATTTT.

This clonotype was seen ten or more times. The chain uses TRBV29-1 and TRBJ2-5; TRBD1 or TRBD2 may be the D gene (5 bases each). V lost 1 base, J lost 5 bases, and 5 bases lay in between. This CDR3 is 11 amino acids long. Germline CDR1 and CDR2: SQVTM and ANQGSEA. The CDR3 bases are TGCAGCGTTGAAGGGGGGGAGACCCAGTACTTC. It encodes CSVEGGETQYF.

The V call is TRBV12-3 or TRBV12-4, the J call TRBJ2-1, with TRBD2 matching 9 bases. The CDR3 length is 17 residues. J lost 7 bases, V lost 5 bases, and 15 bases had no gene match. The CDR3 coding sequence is TGTGCCAGCAGTAATCTTGTTGGGCGGGGGGGCGTTAATGAGCAGTTCTTC. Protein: CASSNLVGRGGVNEQFF.